This T cell receptor (beta chain) was identified in a study of T cells in localized non-small cell lung cancer. Regarding the study as a whole: Longer overall survival was associated with a higher density of T cells in the blood. Maximal T cell clonality occurred in uninvolved adjacent lung, with tumor ranking below it. A single tumor region was sequenced, leaving heterogeneity possible.

V gave up 3 bases and J gave up 1 base, with 22 bases separating them. Germline V gives CDR1 LGHNT, CDR2 FRNRAP. CDR3 length: 18 amino acids. Only in-frame clones appear in the TCRdb table, and some are missing; sequencing was by immunoSEQ multiplex PCR. The profile covers about 28,000 clones, with 80% to 90% appearing a single time and about 3% taken by the ten largest. As to this clone: Its antigen is undetermined.

This chain joins TRBV12-5 and TRBJ2-7; possible D gene TRBD1, 6 bases. This receptor was identified in a woman between 18 and 55 years old with stage I lung adenocarcinoma. The input for sequencing was peripheral blood, taken before any cancer treatment. In DNA, the CDR3 is TGTGCTAGTGGTTTAATCGTTGACGGGACATCGTTTTCCTACGAGCAGTACTTC. As protein: CASGLIVDGTSFSYEQYF.